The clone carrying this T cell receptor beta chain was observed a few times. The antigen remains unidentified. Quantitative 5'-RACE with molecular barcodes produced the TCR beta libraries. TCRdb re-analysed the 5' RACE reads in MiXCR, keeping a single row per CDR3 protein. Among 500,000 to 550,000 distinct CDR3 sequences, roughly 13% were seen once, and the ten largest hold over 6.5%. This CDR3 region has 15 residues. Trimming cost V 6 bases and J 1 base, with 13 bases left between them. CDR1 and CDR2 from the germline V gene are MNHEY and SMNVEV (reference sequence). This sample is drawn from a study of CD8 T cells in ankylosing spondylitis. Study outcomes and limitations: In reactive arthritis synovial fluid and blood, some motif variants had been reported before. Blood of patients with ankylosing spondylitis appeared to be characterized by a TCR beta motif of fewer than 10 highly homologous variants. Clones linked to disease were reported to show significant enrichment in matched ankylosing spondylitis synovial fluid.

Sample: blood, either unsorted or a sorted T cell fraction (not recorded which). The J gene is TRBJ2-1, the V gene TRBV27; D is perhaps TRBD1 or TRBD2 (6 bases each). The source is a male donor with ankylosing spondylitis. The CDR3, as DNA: TGTGCCAGCAGGCGGGACATTAAGTCCTACAATGAGCAGTTCTTC. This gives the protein CASRRDIKSYNEQFF.